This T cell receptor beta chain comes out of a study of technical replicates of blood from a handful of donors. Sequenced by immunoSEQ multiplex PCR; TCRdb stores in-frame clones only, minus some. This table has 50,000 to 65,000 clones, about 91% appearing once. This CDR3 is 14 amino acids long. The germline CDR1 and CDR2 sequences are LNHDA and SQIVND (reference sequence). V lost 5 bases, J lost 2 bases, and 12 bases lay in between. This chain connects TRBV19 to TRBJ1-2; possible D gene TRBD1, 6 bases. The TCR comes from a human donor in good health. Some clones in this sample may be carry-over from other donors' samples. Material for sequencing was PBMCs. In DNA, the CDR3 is TGTGCCAGTAGTTATCCCGGACAGAACTATGGCTACACCTTC. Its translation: CASSYPGQNYGYTF. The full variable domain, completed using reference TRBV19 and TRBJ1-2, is DGGITQSPKYLFRKEGQNVTLSCEQNLNHDAMYWYRQDPGQGLRLIYYSQIVNDFQKGDIAEGYSVSREKKESFPLTVTSAQKNPTAFYLCASSYPGQNYGYTFGSGTRLTVV.